This is a list of T cell receptor beta chains from one sample in a study of T cells in Graves' hyperthyroidism and ophthalmopathy. TCRdb called the multiplex PCR reads again in MiXCR, with one record for every CDR3 protein. This sample has about 280,000 distinct CDR3 sequences, with under 30% found just once. Sequencing used blood. These receptors originate from a man aged 40-50 years with Graves' hyperthyroidism that later progressed to Graves' ophthalmopathy. Each CDR3 is given without its conserved first and last residue. Clone size, where shown, is once, few, many, or a class for clones that have expanded.

CDR3 protein | V gene | clone size | J gene
ASSHRGLAKNIQY | TRBV6-1 | many | TRBJ2-4
ASRTGSTEAF | TRBV28 | many | TRBJ1-1
ASSELGTGVNEQY | TRBV25-1 | many | TRBJ2-7
ASSLWHNSPLH | TRBV27 | many | TRBJ1-6
SVTPPTVEAF | TRBV29-1 | many | TRBJ1-1
ASSSWGRDRKETQY | TRBV7-2 | - | TRBJ2-5
ASSPGTSGRPYEQY | TRBV6-1 | many | TRBJ2-7
ASSPPGPEAQY | TRBV3-1 | many | TRBJ2-5
ASSLSPGRAF | TRBV11-3 | many | TRBJ1-1
ASSLGQGAGSNQPQH | TRBV6-5 | - | TRBJ1-5
ASRSGTGFGYGYT | TRBV6-2/TRBV6-3 | - | TRBJ1-2
ASSSNGIGTGHGYT | TRBV27 | - | TRBJ1-2
ASSLVAGGPVETQY | TRBV5-1 | many | TRBJ2-5
SVLGLASFEQF | TRBV29-1 | many | TRBJ2-1
ARPPSGSSYEQY | TRBV12-3/TRBV12-4 | - | TRBJ2-7
ASRQREGPHYEQY | TRBV6-1 | many | TRBJ2-7
ASSRTGEGSPLH | TRBV6-1 | many | TRBJ1-6
ASSYARGQIQETQY | TRBV6-5 | - | TRBJ2-5
ASSLSGGLAGPVEQY | TRBV11-1 | many | TRBJ2-7
ASSHRGLKSNTEAF | TRBV27 | many | TRBJ1-1
ASSLVDRGGMVYTEAF | TRBV12-3/TRBV12-4 | many | TRBJ1-1
ASSFGGIQETQY | TRBV7-2 | many | TRBJ2-5
ASRPPGGWDEQY | TRBV6-1 | - | TRBJ2-7
ASSITLLRASGNTIY | TRBV19 | many | TRBJ1-3
SAPRFGYT | TRBV20-1 | - | TRBJ1-2
ASSSPGQPQETQY | TRBV7-9 | many | TRBJ2-5
ASSWDRGPQGEQY | TRBV5-1 | - | TRBJ2-7
ASSLRQSSYEQY | TRBV4-1 | many | TRBJ2-7
ASTGQVITEAF | TRBV2 | many | TRBJ1-1
ASRLRGTGELF | TRBV6-5 | many | TRBJ2-2
ATFEREGVSYEQY | TRBV28 | many | TRBJ2-7
SAENTVLIQY | TRBV20-1 | many | TRBJ2-4
ASSLGVGTDEQY | TRBV7-6 | many | TRBJ2-7
ASSPTSGQGYEQY | TRBV7-2 | few | TRBJ2-7
ASSITKYSNQPQH | TRBV19 | many | TRBJ1-5
ASSPGGENQPQH | TRBV6-2/TRBV6-3 | few | TRBJ1-5
ASSSLAGPYEQY | TRBV11-3 | many | TRBJ2-7
ASSSLAGNYGYT | TRBV7-2 | - | TRBJ1-2
ASWAHGELF | TRBV6-1 | few | TRBJ2-2
ASSFSYNQPQH | TRBV12-3/TRBV12-4 | - | TRBJ1-5
SARDLTGFRNTIY | TRBV20-1 | few | TRBJ1-3
AISGQGPNQPQH | TRBV10-3 | - | TRBJ1-5
ASSRTTDQPQH | TRBV18 | few | TRBJ1-5
ASRPTGNYGYT | TRBV28 | many | TRBJ1-2
ATSDLRLGELF | TRBV24-1 | many | TRBJ2-2
ASSIVRDKPQH | TRBV19 | - | TRBJ1-5
ASSFSPRGGRSTGELF | TRBV11-2 | many | TRBJ2-2
ASRDSGTYEQY | TRBV27 | many | TRBJ2-7
ASSPPGRVVGYT | TRBV18 | many | TRBJ1-2
ASSDDRGLTEAF | TRBV6-1 | - | TRBJ1-1